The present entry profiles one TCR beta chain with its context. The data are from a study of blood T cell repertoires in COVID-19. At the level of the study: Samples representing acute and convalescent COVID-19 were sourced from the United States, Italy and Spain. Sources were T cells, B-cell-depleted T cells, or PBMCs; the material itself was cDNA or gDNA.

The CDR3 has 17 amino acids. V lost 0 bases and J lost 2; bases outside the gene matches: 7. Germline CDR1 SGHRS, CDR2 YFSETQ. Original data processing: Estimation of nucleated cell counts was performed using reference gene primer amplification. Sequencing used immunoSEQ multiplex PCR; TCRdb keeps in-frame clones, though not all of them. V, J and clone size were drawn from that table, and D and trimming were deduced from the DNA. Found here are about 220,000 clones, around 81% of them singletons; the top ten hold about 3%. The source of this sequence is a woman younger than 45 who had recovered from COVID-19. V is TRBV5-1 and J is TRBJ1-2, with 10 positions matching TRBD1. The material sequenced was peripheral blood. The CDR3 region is CASSLDNRDRGNYGYTF. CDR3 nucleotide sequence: TGCGCCAGCAGCTTGGACAACCGGGACAGGGGAAACTATGGCTACACCTTC. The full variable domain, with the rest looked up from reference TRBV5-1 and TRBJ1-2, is KAGVTQTPRYLIKTRGQQVTLSCSPISGHRSVSWYQQTPGQGLQFLFEYFSETQRNKGNFPGRFSGRQFSNSRSEMNVSTLELGDSALYLCASSLDNRDRGNYGYTFGSGTRLTVV.